Below, 29 T cell receptor beta chains from the same sample are listed, as sequenced in a study of identical twins. TCRdb recomputed calls from the 5' RACE reads with MiXCR, one row per CDR3 protein. The sample holds hundreds of thousands of distinct CDR3 sequences, about 22% seen once. This same sample was also part of a study on yellow fever vaccine responses in identical twins.

The sample was CD4+ T cells sorted from blood. These receptors were obtained from a woman aged 18-29 years in good health.

This clonotype was found a few times. The chain combines TRBV7-8 with TRBJ2-1, with 10 positions matching TRBD2. CDR3 length: 17 amino acids. Germline CDR1 reads SGHVS; CDR2 reads FQNEAQ. The V and J ends lost 5 bases and 5 bases, in that order; junction bases with no gene match: 12. The chain's CDR3 is CASSRVTGLAVDNEQFF. In nucleotides, the CDR3 is TGTGCCAGCAGCCGAGTCACCGGACTAGCGGTGGACAATGAGCAGTTCTTC.

This chain uses TRBV2 with TRBJ2-7, with D uncertain. The V and J ends lost 7 bases and 5 bases respectively, with 18 bases between them. The CDR3 runs to 14 residues. In germline, CDR1 is SNHLY, CDR2 FYNNEI. The CDR3 region is CASKDGRSPNEQYV. DNA for the CDR3: TGTGCCAGCAAGGATGGGCGCAGCCCCAACGAGCAGTACGTC.

In its sample, this clonotype was seen a few times. The J gene is TRBJ2-1, the V gene TRBV9; D gene unclear. Trimming cost V 0 bases and J 3 bases, with 4 bases left between them. There are 13 residues in the CDR3. CDR1 and CDR2 (germline): SGDLS, YYNGEE. CDR3 DNA: TGTGCCAGCAGCGTAGACTACTACAATGAGCAGTTCTTC. Translating it yields CASSVDYYNEQFF.

This clonotype has just a few counts. The chain employs TRBV20-1 and TRBJ2-1; no definite D call. V dropped 6 bases and J dropped 2 bases, with 11 bases sitting between them. Germline CDR1 reads DFQATT; CDR2 reads SNEGSKA (reference sequence). The CDR3 loop spans 13 amino acids. CDR3 loop: CSATLGTYNEQFF. The CDR3 bases are TGCAGTGCAACCCTTGGGACCTACAATGAGCAGTTCTTC.

This clonotype was found a few times. This sequence joins TRBV6-5 and TRBJ1-2, with 8 bases lining up with TRBD1. Germline V gene data show CDR1 as MNHEY and CDR2 as SVGAGI. The CDR3 runs to 16 residues. Trimming cost V 0 bases and J 3 bases; bases outside gene matches: 6. The CDR3 region is CASSYSRTGIYYGYTF. For the CDR3, the DNA is TGTGCCAGCAGTTACTCCCGGACAGGGATTTACTATGGCTACACCTTC.

This clonotype was counted a single time. The chain joins TRBV12-3 or TRBV12-4 to TRBJ2-5; TRBD1 is a possible D gene (5 bases). The CDR3 loop spans 14 amino acids. Trimming left V 8 bases short and J 5 bases short, with 18 bases between. CDR3 loop: CASLAGLALETQYF. The CDR3 region has the DNA TGTGCCAGCTTGGCAGGGTTGGCCCTGGAGACCCAGTACTTC.

The rearrangement links TRBV20-1 to TRBJ2-1; D ambiguous. CDR1 is DFQATT and CDR2 is SNEGSKA in the germline V gene (reference sequence). CDR3 length equals 15 residues. V dropped 0 bases and J dropped 5 bases, with 14 bases sitting between them. CDR3 amino acids: CSARDYGFDHNEQFF. The CDR3 nucleotides are TGCAGTGCTAGAGATTACGGGTTCGACCACAATGAGCAGTTCTTC.

In this sample, this clonotype turned up a few times. The chain couples TRBV20-1 to TRBJ2-2, with TRBD2 matching over 11 bases. CDR3 length equals 16 residues. CDR1 DFQATT and CDR2 SNEGSKA come from the germline V gene (reference sequence). V was pared by 3 bases and J by 3 bases, with 6 bases of the junction left unmatched. CDR3 DNA sequence: TGCAGTGCTAGGCCGACGGGACTAGCGGACACCGGGGAGCTGTTTTTT. Its protein product is CSARPTGLADTGELFF.

The table lists this clonotype with a few counts. J is TRBJ2-1 and V is TRBV10-3; TRBD2 might be the D (5 bases). Between the trimmed V and J ends, which lost 4 bases and 0 bases, there was a span of 19 bases. This CDR3 has 18 amino acids. Germline lookup yields CDR1 ENHRY and CDR2 SYGVKD. CDR3 DNA sequence: TGTGCCATCAGTGGGCGAGGGCTAGCAATCAACTCCTACAATGAGCAGTTCTTC. Protein: CAISGRGLAINSYNEQFF.

The sample holds a few counts of this clonotype. This chain links TRBV6-5 with TRBJ2-2; the D gene is possibly TRBD1 (6 bases). This CDR3 spans 15 amino acids. V lost 3 bases and J 3 bases, leaving 11 bases between the germline ends. Germline V CDR1 and CDR2: MNHEY, SVGAGI. CDR3 sequence reads: CASSYQGFDTGELFF. CDR3 in DNA: TGTGCCAGCAGTTATCAGGGGTTCGACACCGGGGAGCTGTTTTTT.

The J gene is TRBJ2-1, the V gene TRBV6-1; 8 nucleotides agree with TRBD2. The CDR3 has 19 amino acids. Germline values: CDR1 MNHNS, CDR2 SASEGT. V gave up 4 bases and J gave up 0 bases; unmatched junction bases: 14. The CDR3 DNA reads TGTGCCAGCAGTGGTCTAGCGGGCCTTGCCTTCAGCTCCTACAATGAGCAGTTCTTC. This gives the protein CASSGLAGLAFSSYNEQFF.

The CDR3 loop reads CASSRGGANQPQHF. The CDR3, as DNA: TGCGCCAGCAGTCGGGGTGGGGCAAATCAGCCCCAGCATTTT. The chain is built from TRBV5-1 and TRBJ1-5; D may be TRBD1 (5 bases). The CDR3 is made up of 14 amino acids. V lost 5 bases to trimming and J lost 4 bases, with 13 bases between them. The germline V gene has CDR1 SGHRS and CDR2 YFSETQ.

The rearrangement links TRBV20-1 to TRBJ2-3, with 9 bases aligning to TRBD2. Germline V lookup: CDR1 DFQATT, CDR2 SNEGSKA (reference sequence). V shed 0 bases, J shed 1 base, and the junction held 5 bases outside the gene matches. This CDR3 spans 16 amino acids. CDR3 region: CSAREPSGVRTDTQYF. The CDR3 coding sequence is TGCAGTGCTAGAGAACCTAGCGGGGTCCGCACAGATACGCAGTATTTT.

This clonotype was recorded a few times. The gene calls are TRBV9 and TRBJ1-1, with 12 nucleotides matching TRBD1. Germline CDR1 SGDLS, CDR2 YYNGEE. The trim removed 4 bases at V and 2 bases at J, leaving 9 bases unmatched. The CDR3 runs 17 residues. This CDR3 is CASSIRGDRGLNTEAFF. In DNA form, the CDR3 reads TGTGCCAGCAGCATCCGGGGGGACAGGGGGCTCAACACTGAAGCTTTCTTT. The variable domain in full, with the rest retrieved from reference TRBV9 and TRBJ1-1, is DSGVTQTPKHLITATGQRVTLRCSPRSGDLSVYWYQQSLDQGLQFLIQYYNGEERAKGNILERFSAQQFPDLHSELNLSSLELGDSALYFCASSIRGDRGLNTEAFFGQGTRLTVV.

This clonotype has only a few counts. The gene calls are TRBV20-1 and TRBJ2-7, with TRBD2 identical over 12 bases. Germline values: CDR1 DFQATT, CDR2 SNEGSKA (reference sequence). This CDR3 is 13 amino acids long. Trimming removed 1 base from V and 7 bases from J; junction bases left unmatched: 2. The CDR3 DNA follows: TGCAGTGCTAGAGGACTAGCGGGAGTTGAGCAGTACTTC. This codes for CSARGLAGVEQYF.

This clonotype was counted only a few times. This chain links TRBV5-1 with TRBJ2-2; 9 positions agree with TRBD2. The junction had 4 bases not matched to a gene; V was cut back by 0 bases and J by 4 bases. CDR3 length: 16 amino acids. Germline V gives CDR1 SGHRS, CDR2 YFSETQ. The CDR3 loop is CASSLGLAAGTGELFF. Written as DNA, the CDR3 is TGCGCCAGCAGCTTGGGACTAGCGGCCGGCACCGGGGAGCTGTTTTTT.

This clonotype was counted ten times or more. This chain joins TRBV29-1 and TRBJ2-5; possibly TRBD2 for D (5 bases). Germline-derived CDR1 and CDR2 are SQVTM and ANQGSEA. V was trimmed by 0 bases and J by 7 bases, leaving 18 bases between them. The CDR3 is 15 amino acids. CDR3 DNA: TGCAGCGTTGAAGACGCTAGCCGCCAACGTGGGACCCAGTACTTC. Protein product: CSVEDASRQRGTQYF.

The genes are TRBV20-1 and TRBJ2-3; tentatively, D is TRBD1 (5 bases). The CDR3 is 14 residues long. Deletions cut 0 bases from V and 0 bases from J, with 7 bases between. Germline V gene lookup returns CDR1 DFQATT and CDR2 SNEGSKA (reference sequence). In DNA form, the CDR3 reads TGCAGTGCTAGAGAGGCAGGGAGCACAGATACGCAGTATTTT. As protein: CSAREAGSTDTQYF.

The chain is built from TRBV5-1 and TRBJ2-1; D perhaps matches TRBD2 (5 bases). This CDR3 contains 16 residues. Deletions cut 1 base from V and 0 bases from J, with 11 bases between. The germline V gene has CDR1 SGHRS and CDR2 YFSETQ. The chain's CDR3 is CASSLWSGLSYNEQFF. The CDR3 coding sequence is TGCGCCAGCAGCTTGTGGAGCGGCCTCTCCTACAATGAGCAGTTCTTC.

The chain couples TRBV11-2 to TRBJ2-1; 9 bases fit TRBD1. CDR3 size: 15 residues. The germline V gene encodes CDR1 SGHAT and CDR2 FQNNGV. After removal of 5 bases from V and 4 bases from J, the junction contained 6 bases not matched to a gene. The DNA for the CDR3 is TGTGCCAGCAGCCCCACAGGGGGCAAATACAATGAGCAGTTCTTC. Protein sequence: CASSPTGGKYNEQFF.

This clonotype was counted ten times or more. This sequence joins TRBV24-1 and TRBJ1-5, with no clear D. Germline CDR1 reads KGHDR; CDR2 reads SFDVKD. The length of the CDR3 is 14 residues. The V end lost 4 bases, the J end lost 4 bases, and 10 bases lay between the germline ends. CDR3: CATSDPQINQPQHF. CDR3 DNA: TGTGCCACCAGTGACCCGCAGATTAATCAGCCCCAGCATTTT.

This clonotype appeared a few times. V usage is TRBV24-1 and J usage is TRBJ2-1; 8 bases are shared with TRBD2. CDR3 size: 15 residues. V lost 3 bases and J lost 7; bases outside the gene matches: 7. Looked up from germline, CDR1 is KGHDR and CDR2 is SFDVKD. The CDR3, as DNA: TGTGCCACCAGTGATGGCCTGACTAGCGCGAATGAGCAGTTCTTC. Translating gives CATSDGLTSANEQFF.

This clonotype has a handful of counts. The chain recombines TRBV10-3 with TRBJ1-4; no firm D call. The germline V gene has CDR1 ENHRY and CDR2 SYGVKD. This CDR3 region has 14 residues. V shed 8 bases and J shed 0 bases, with 10 bases lying between them. This chain's CDR3 is CAIGPGTTNEKLFF. CDR3 nucleotides: TGTGCCATCGGGCCCGGGACAACTAATGAAAAACTGTTTTTT.

In its sample, this clonotype was seen many times. The rearrangement joins TRBV12-3 or TRBV12-4 to TRBJ1-1; D perhaps matches TRBD1 (6 bases). There are 11 residues in the CDR3. V dropped 7 bases and J dropped 7 bases, with 10 bases sitting between them. CDR3 sequence: CASNFRGEAFF. CDR3 in DNA: TGTGCCAGCAACTTCAGGGGTGAAGCTTTCTTT.

This clonotype was observed at least ten times. One end of the junction fails to match germline, which may point to a read error. The chain joins TRBV5-1 to TRBJ2-7, with 10 nucleotides matching TRBD2. This CDR3 contains 13 residues. Germline-derived CDR1 and CDR2 are SGHRS and YFSETQ. In DNA, the CDR3 is TGTGCCAGCAGGACTAGCGGAACCTACGAGCAGTACTTC. This gives the protein CASRTSGTYEQYF.

CDR3 residues: CSARDWISVNEQFF. The DNA for the CDR3 is TGCAGTGCTAGAGATTGGATTAGCGTCAATGAGCAGTTCTTC. This chain uses TRBV20-1 with TRBJ2-1; D possibly corresponds to TRBD2 (5 bases). Trimming removed 0 bases from V and 6 bases from J, with 12 bases in between. This CDR3 has 14 amino acids. Germline CDR1 reads DFQATT; CDR2 reads SNEGSKA (reference sequence).

There are a few counts of this clonotype. This chain uses TRBV20-1 with TRBJ1-1; D is possibly TRBD1 (5 bases). Germline V gene lookup returns CDR1 DFQATT and CDR2 SNEGSKA (reference sequence). V was cut by 5 bases and J by 4 bases, with 17 bases left in between. The CDR3 runs 14 residues. CDR3 loop: CSAPLGLRATEAFF. CDR3 nucleotide sequence: TGCAGTGCTCCCTTGGGTCTCAGGGCCACTGAAGCTTTCTTT.

This chain links TRBV5-1 with TRBJ1-1; D possibly corresponds to TRBD1 (5 bases). The germline CDR1 and CDR2 sequences are SGHRS and YFSETQ. The germline V and J ends were trimmed by 2 bases and 1 base, with 15 bases remaining between them. The CDR3 is 16 residues long. The chain's CDR3 is CASSFFVGRENTEAFF. The CDR3 DNA reads TGCGCCAGCAGCTTCTTTGTGGGCAGGGAGAACACTGAAGCTTTCTTT.

This clonotype has a handful of counts. CDR3 DNA sequence: TGTGCCACCAGCCGGACAGGGGGCAGTGGAGAGACCCAGTACTTC. Translation gives CATSRTGGSGETQYF. This sequence joins TRBV24-1 and TRBJ2-5, with 11 positions matching TRBD1. The CDR3 runs 15 residues. Unmatched junction bases numbered 7, after V lost 7 bases and J lost 4 bases. Germline CDR1 KGHDR, CDR2 SFDVKD.